Listed below are T cell receptor beta chains from one sample, sequenced in a study of blood T cells in healthy people across ages. Each CDR3 protein gets one entry after TCRdb re-called the 5' RACE reads with MiXCR. Here the sample spans over 950,000 distinct CDR3 sequences, 30% to 40% being singletons. The specimen was blood. Receptors originate from a man aged 18-30 years in good health. Each CDR3 is given with its conserved first and last residue. Each record gives: J gene, V gene, CDR3 protein.

J gene: TRBJ1-1
V gene: TRBV9
CDR3 protein: CASSPRQSLNTEAFF

J gene: TRBJ1-5
V gene: TRBV3-1
CDR3 protein: CASSQDRTESYSNQPQHF

J gene: TRBJ2-1
V gene: TRBV6-5
CDR3 protein: CASSLRGGGGYNEQFF

J gene: TRBJ2-3
V gene: TRBV2
CDR3 protein: CATAEGITQYF

J gene: TRBJ2-1
V gene: TRBV4-3
CDR3 protein: CASSQAGSSEQFF

J gene: TRBJ2-1
V gene: TRBV29-1
CDR3 protein: CSVLTSGSSYNEQFF

J gene: TRBJ1-2
V gene: TRBV7-9
CDR3 protein: CASSLDRIGVYGYTF

J gene: TRBJ2-1
V gene: TRBV27
CDR3 protein: CASSWTSGGDGQFF

J gene: TRBJ2-3
V gene: TRBV5-1
CDR3 protein: CASSLTGTGDPDTQYF

J gene: TRBJ2-1
V gene: TRBV7-3
CDR3 protein: CASSLRGSNGNEQFF